Following are 24 T cell receptor beta chains from one sample sequenced in a study of control samples from healthy donors and cancer patients. Libraries were prepared by immunoSEQ multiplex PCR; TCRdb keeps only in-frame clonotypes and omits some of them. The table has about 90,000 clones, just over 90% seen once. The sample consisted of blood. The origin of the receptors is a woman aged 25 to 39 in good health.

The sample holds one count of this clone. The rearrangement links TRBV27 to TRBJ1-6; no reliable D call. CDR1 and CDR2 (germline): MNHEY, SMNVEV (reference sequence). Trimming left V 0 bases short and J 10 bases short, with 10 bases between. The CDR3 length is 14 residues. The CDR3 DNA reads TGTGCCAGCAGTTTATCTGTTCTGGGATCACCCCTCCACTTT. Amino acid sequence: CASSLSVLGSPLHF.

The chain recombines TRBV11-2 with TRBJ2-1, with TRBD2 identical over 10 bases. The CDR3 loop spans 15 amino acids. CDR1 is SGHAT and CDR2 is FQNNGV in the germline V gene. The junction had 0 bases not matched to a gene; V was cut back by 2 bases and J by 2 bases. CDR3 region: CASSLTSGTYNEQFF. As DNA, the CDR3 is TGTGCCAGCAGCTTAACTAGCGGGACCTACAATGAGCAGTTCTTC.

The chain recombines TRBV5-1 with TRBJ1-5; D perhaps matches TRBD1 (5 bases). Trimming removed 0 bases at V and 7 bases at J, with 8 bases between. Germline V gene sequence: CDR1 SGHRS, CDR2 YFSETQ. The CDR3 is 13 residues long. The CDR3 nucleotides read TGCGCCAGCAGCTTGGAACGGGGGCAGCCCCAGCATTTT. It yields the protein CASSLERGQPQHF.

As DNA, the CDR3 is TGTGCCAGCAGTCTGGATAGTCTAAATGAGCAGTTCTTC. Protein product: CASSLDSLNEQFF. The chain joins TRBV27 to TRBJ2-1; D remains ambiguous. The V end was cut by 5 bases, the J end by 7 bases, with 12 bases between. Germline CDR1 is MNHEY and CDR2 is SMNVEV (reference sequence). CDR3 size: 13 residues.

This chain connects TRBV19 to TRBJ2-2; 7 positions match TRBD2. V shed 9 bases, J shed 4 bases, and the junction held 17 bases outside the gene matches. The CDR3 runs to 17 residues. Per the germline V gene, CDR1 is LNHDA and CDR2 is SQIVND (reference sequence). CDR3 sequence reads: CASQDRWRESSTGELFF. The CDR3 DNA follows: TGTGCCAGCCAGGACCGGTGGCGGGAGTCGAGCACCGGGGAGCTGTTTTTT.

In this sample, this clone turned up a few times. This rearrangement joins TRBV14 to TRBJ1-1, with D hard to call. This CDR3 has 13 amino acids. CDR1 and CDR2 (germline): SGHDN, FVKESK. Trimming stripped 0 bases from V and 7 bases from J, with 9 bases between. The CDR3 spells CASSQDTDFEAFF. CDR3 sequence (DNA): TGTGCCAGCAGCCAAGATACGGATTTTGAAGCTTTCTTT.

The chain carries TRBV11-2 and TRBJ1-5; TRBD1 agrees at 7 bases. With V trimmed by 6 bases and J by 4 bases, 6 bases remained unmatched. The germline gives CDR1 SGHAT, CDR2 FQNNGV. The CDR3 runs to 14 residues. The CDR3: CASRNRDSNQPQHF. CDR3 coding DNA: TGTGCCAGCAGGAACCGGGACAGTAATCAGCCCCAGCATTTT.

The chain uses TRBV3-1 (or the pseudogene TRBV3-2) and TRBJ1-3; TRBD1 matches at 9 bases. The CDR3 runs to 19 residues. The junction had 15 bases not matched to a gene; V was cut back by 3 bases and J by 3 bases. Looked up from germline, CDR1 is LGHDT and CDR2 is YNNKEL (reference sequence). The CDR3 region is CASSHPVPGQGLSGNTIYF. The CDR3 DNA follows: TGTGCCAGCAGCCACCCAGTCCCGGGACAGGGTTTAAGTGGAAACACCATATATTTT.

The genes are TRBV3-1 (or the pseudogene TRBV3-2) and TRBJ1-2, with D possibly TRBD1 on 5 matching bases. This CDR3 is 13 amino acids long. CDR1 and CDR2 (germline): LGHDT, YNNKEL (reference sequence). The V gene lost 7 bases and the J gene lost 6 bases, with 15 bases spanning the gap. This chain's CDR3 is CASTGKEAHGYTF. For the CDR3, the DNA is TGTGCCAGCACAGGGAAGGAAGCGCATGGCTACACCTTC.

The chain has TRBV15 and TRBJ1-4; D not certain. CDR1 and CDR2 from the germline V gene are LNHNV and YYDKDF (reference sequence). This CDR3 has 19 amino acids. V lost 0 bases and J 0 bases, leaving 17 bases between the germline ends. CDR3 sequence (DNA): TGTGCCACCAGCAGAGAATACCTTGGGCAGAACCCAACTAATGAAAAACTGTTTTTT. This encodes CATSREYLGQNPTNEKLFF.

The chain has TRBV5-1 and TRBJ2-3, with unresolved D. Trimming took off 3 bases at V and 4 bases at J, with 3 bases between the two ends. The germline V gene encodes CDR1 SGHRS and CDR2 YFSETQ. The CDR3 is 11 residues long. The CDR3 loop reads CASSWADTQYF. The DNA for the CDR3 is TGCGCCAGCAGCTGGGCAGATACGCAGTATTTT.

The chain combines TRBV28 with TRBJ1-2, with 11 bases matching TRBD1. The CDR3 is 16 residues long. With V trimmed by 7 bases and J by 4 bases, 11 bases remained unmatched. Germline V gene data show CDR1 as MDHEN and CDR2 as SYDVKM. Here the CDR3 reads CASTGQGEFLGYGYTF. For the CDR3, the DNA is TGTGCCAGCACGGGACAGGGGGAATTTTTGGGCTATGGCTACACCTTC.

The chain recombines TRBV5-4 with TRBJ1-4; tentatively, D is TRBD1 (5 bases). Germline CDR1 is SGHNT and CDR2 is YYREEE (reference sequence). CDR3 length: 14 residues. The V end lost 4 bases, the J end lost 7 bases, and 14 bases lay between the germline ends. The CDR3 loop is CASSPGRDGEKLFF. In nucleotides, the CDR3 is TGTGCCAGCAGCCCGGGTAGGGACGGTGAAAAACTGTTTTTT.

This chain uses TRBV5-4 with TRBJ2-1, with 8 bases that match TRBD2. In germline, CDR1 is SGHNT, CDR2 YYREEE (reference sequence). The ends lost 4 bases at V and 4 bases at J; junction bases unmatched: 7. The CDR3 contains 15 residues. Written as DNA, the CDR3 is TGTGCCAGCAGCGAGTATAGCGGGGTGTACAATGAGCAGTTCTTC. This sequence encodes CASSEYSGVYNEQFF. The full variable domain, in which reference TRBV5-4 and TRBJ2-1 provide the parts outside the CDR3, is ETGVTQSPTHLIKTRGQQVTLRCSSQSGHNTVSWYQQALGQGPQFIFQYYREEENGRGNFPPRFSGLQFPNYSSELNVNALELDDSALYLCASSEYSGVYNEQFFGPGTRLTVL.

This clone was seen just once. The chain carries TRBV3-1 (or the pseudogene TRBV3-2) and TRBJ2-1; D possibly uses TRBD1 or TRBD2 (5 bases each). Looked up from germline, CDR1 is LGHDT and CDR2 is YNNKEL (reference sequence). The CDR3 is 13 amino acids. V lost 4 bases and J lost 4, with 8 bases in between. The chain's CDR3 is CASSPGPYNEQFF. As DNA, the CDR3 is TGTGCCAGCAGCCCGGGGCCTTACAATGAGCAGTTCTTC.

The CDR3 DNA follows: TGCGCCAGCAGGGGGGGGAAAGAGACCCAGTACTTC. Residues: CASRGGKETQYF. The V gene is TRBV5-1, the J gene TRBJ2-5; 7 positions agree with TRBD2. After removal of 5 bases from V and 3 bases from J, the junction contained 1 base not matched to a gene. The V gene's germline CDR1 is SGHRS and CDR2 YFSETQ. The CDR3 loop spans 12 amino acids. The full variable domain, in which reference TRBV5-1 and TRBJ2-5 provide the parts outside the CDR3, is KAGVTQTPRYLIKTRGQQVTLSCSPISGHRSVSWYQQTPGQGLQFLFEYFSETQRNKGNFPGRFSGRQFSNSRSEMNVSTLELGDSALYLCASRGGKETQYFGPGTRLLVL.

The chain is built from TRBV6-1 and TRBJ1-1; D is unclear. CDR1 and CDR2 (germline): MNHNS, SASEGT. V lost 0 bases and J 0 bases, leaving 8 bases between the germline ends. The CDR3 is 15 residues long. DNA of the CDR3: TGTGCCAGCAGTGAAGCGGGCAGATTGAACACTGAAGCTTTCTTT. It specifies CASSEAGRLNTEAFF.

V and J are TRBV30 and TRBJ1-2; 9 nucleotides agree with TRBD1. The CDR3 covers 14 residues. V lost 4 bases, J lost 3 bases, and 6 bases stayed unmatched. Looked up from germline, CDR1 is GTSNPN and CDR2 is SVGIG (reference sequence). The chain's CDR3 is CAWTGTGRDYGYTF. The CDR3 DNA is TGTGCCTGGACTGGGACAGGGAGGGACTATGGCTACACCTTC.

The chain links TRBV5-1 to TRBJ2-5, with 10 bases lining up with TRBD2. Trimming took 0 bases from V and 5 from J; bases not matched to a gene: 7. Germline CDR1 reads SGHRS; CDR2 reads YFSETQ. CDR3 size: 16 residues. For the CDR3, the DNA is TGCGCCAGCAGCTTGGGAGTAGCGGGGGGCGCCGAGACCCAGTACTTC. As protein: CASSLGVAGGAETQYF. The complete variable domain, with remaining parts taken from reference TRBV5-1 and TRBJ2-5, reads KAGVTQTPRYLIKTRGQQVTLSCSPISGHRSVSWYQQTPGQGLQFLFEYFSETQRNKGNFPGRFSGRQFSNSRSEMNVSTLELGDSALYLCASSLGVAGGAETQYFGPGTRLLVL.

The rearrangement links TRBV28 to TRBJ1-2; 8 positions match TRBD1. The germline V gene encodes CDR1 MDHEN and CDR2 SYDVKM. V lost 6 bases, J lost 7 bases, and 10 bases stayed unmatched. CDR3 length: 14 amino acids. In nucleotides, the CDR3 is TGTGCCAGCAGCCGCCTTCAGGGGGCTTTTGGCTACACCTTC. Protein product: CASSRLQGAFGYTF.

The chain has TRBV7-3 and TRBJ2-1; possible D gene TRBD2, 6 bases. The CDR3 is 15 residues long. The germline gives CDR1 SGHTA, CDR2 FQGTGA. V was cut by 5 bases and J by 0 bases, with 11 bases left in between. DNA for the CDR3: TGTGCCAGCAGCCGTCCGGGAGCCTCCTACAATGAGCAGTTCTTC. Residues: CASSRPGASYNEQFF.

The rearrangement links TRBV7-9 to TRBJ1-1, with 7 bases that match TRBD1. The J segment lost 4 bases and the V segment lost 5 bases, leaving 4 bases of the junction unmatched. CDR3 size: 13 residues. Germline CDR1 is SEHNR and CDR2 is FQNEAQ (reference sequence). CDR3 region: CASSGDSITEAFF. The CDR3 bases are TGTGCCAGCAGCGGGGACAGCATCACTGAAGCTTTCTTT.

This chain uses TRBV10-1 with TRBJ1-4, with a weak D call TRBD1 (6 bases). The CDR3 extends over 14 amino acids. Per germline, CDR1 WNHNN and CDR2 SYGVQD (reference sequence). Trimming shortened V by 8 bases and J by 7 bases, and 17 bases separated the two germline ends. CDR3 sequence (DNA): TGCGCCAGCTGGGGCCAGGGGATGTTTGAAAAACTGTTTTTT. It specifies CASWGQGMFEKLFF.

This clone has only one observation. The chain has TRBV11-3 and TRBJ2-3, with 8 bases aligning to TRBD2. Germline V gene data show CDR1 as SGHNT and CDR2 as YENEEA. V shed 0 bases, J shed 3 bases, and the junction held 5 bases outside the gene matches. The CDR3 runs to 16 residues. CDR3 region: CASSLDRGGWTDTQYF. DNA of the CDR3: TGTGCCAGCAGCTTAGACCGGGGGGGTTGGACAGATACGCAGTATTTT.